This T cell receptor beta chain was sequenced in a study of CD8 T cells in Susac syndrome. Study-wide results and caveats: The study's TCR sequencing and HLA analysis drew on a certain number of individuals. That number was acknowledged as relatively small.

With regard to this clonotype: The target antigen is unknown.

It was with random hexamers that 0.5 to 1 ug RNA was reverse transcribed. TCR beta CDR3 was amplified by immunoSEQ multiplex PCR. This amplification extended across 54 Vbeta and 13 Jbeta segments. TCRdb passed the immunoSEQ multiplex PCR reads through MiXCR, listing each CDR3 protein once. The profile covers a few hundred thousand distinct CDR3 sequences, with roughly 94% appearing a single time and approximately 0.08% taken by the ten largest. CDR1 and CDR2 (germline): SGHRS, YFSETQ. This CDR3 is built from 16 residues. Trimming took off 4 bases at V and 2 bases at J, with 18 bases between the two ends. CD8+ and CD4+ T cells from blood underwent TCR beta sequencing. The TEMRA cells underwent FACS enrichment, while the CD8+ and CD4+ T cells underwent negative isolation.

The specimen sequenced was CD4+ T cells from PBMCs. The sequence was collected from a human donor with multiple sclerosis. The V gene is TRBV5-1, the J gene TRBJ2-5; D may be TRBD1 (7 bases). The CDR3: CASSREDSGGQETQYF. The CDR3 region has the DNA TGCGCCAGCAGCCGCGAGGATTCAGGGGGGCAAGAGACCCAGTACTTC.